These T cell receptor beta chains were read from a single sample in a study of shared clonotypes between healthy human individuals. Using immunoSEQ multiplex PCR, the repertoire was profiled, and TCRdb retains in-frame clones only, with some absent. Of roughly 2,000,000 clones in the sample, roughly 95% were seen once. Sequencing was done on a sample of naive CD8+ T cells from PBMCs. The receptors shown here come from a man in his late teens or twenties in good health. Some clones in this sample may be carry-over from other donors' samples. The CDR3 runs from the conserved cysteine through the conserved F or W. D genes are given only for firm matches. The size field is filled for only some rows; it gives once, few, many or a size class.

cdr3_aa cdr3_nt clone_size cdr3_length d_call j_call v_call
CASSLTKREPYNEQFF TGCGCCAGCAGCTTGACAAAGCGGGAGCCGTACAATGAGCAGTTCTTC - 16 TRBD2 TRBJ2-1 TRBV5-1
CASRATSGYAYQETQYF TGTGCCAGCAGGGCGACTAGCGGGTACGCCTACCAAGAGACCCAGTACTTC - 17 TRBD2 TRBJ2-5 TRBV7-2
CASSWAGSGELFF TGTGCCAGCAGTTGGGCGGGTTCCGGGGAGCTGTTTTTT - 13 - TRBJ2-2 TRBV28
CASSASGLAYNEQFF TGTGCCAGCAGCGCCTCAGGGCTTGCCTACAATGAGCAGTTCTTC - 15 - TRBJ2-1 TRBV11-2
CAGGSGNTIYF TGTGCCGGGGGCAGTGGAAACACCATATATTTT - 11 - TRBJ1-3 TRBV7-9
CASVEEDSNTGELFF TGTGCCAGCGTAGAAGAGGATTCGAACACCGGGGAGCTGTTTTTT - 15 - TRBJ2-2 TRBV28
CASSHLDRVGSGANVLTF TGCGCCAGCAGCCATCTAGACAGGGTTGGCTCTGGGGCCAACGTCCTGACTTTC - 18 TRBD1 TRBJ2-6 TRBV4-1
CATTAGGGSYNEQFF TGTGCCACCACCGCTGGGGGCGGATCCTACAATGAGCAGTTCTTC - 15 - TRBJ2-1 TRBV15
CASSWRQGEYQETQYF TGTGCCAGCAGCTGGCGACAGGGGGAGTATCAAGAGACCCAGTACTTC - 16 TRBD1 TRBJ2-5 TRBV5-4
CASVAMYTIYF TGTGCCAGCGTAGCGATGTACACCATATATTTT - 11 - TRBJ1-3 TRBV6-6
CARRLGASSLRDRGDYGYTF TGTGCCAGGAGGTTAGGAGCAAGTTCTCTCCGGGACAGGGGGGACTATGGCTACACCTTC - 20 TRBD1 TRBJ1-2 TRBV11-3
CASSLGQDYSNQPQHF TGTGCCAGCAGTCTGGGACAGGACTATAGCAATCAGCCCCAGCATTTT - 16 TRBD1 TRBJ1-5 TRBV27
CATSRVTSVNGELFF TGTGCCACCAGCAGAGTGACTAGCGTAAACGGGGAGCTGTTTTTT - 15 TRBD2 TRBJ2-2 TRBV15
CASSPRTDLEQFF TGTGCCAGCAGCCCCCGGACTGACCTAGAGCAGTTCTTC - 13 - TRBJ2-1 TRBV5-4
CASSPRRDREQPQHF TGTGCCAGCTCTCCACGCCGGGACAGGGAACAGCCCCAGCATTTT - 15 TRBD1 TRBJ1-5 TRBV27
CASSLTPVSPPGGYTF TGTGCCAGCAGCTTGACCCCGGTTTCACCACCTGGAGGCTACACCTTC - 16 - TRBJ1-2 TRBV5-6
CASSYSQSSYNEQFF TGTGCCAGCAGCTATTCCCAGAGCTCCTACAATGAGCAGTTCTTC - 15 - TRBJ2-1 TRBV7-9
CASSWQGAYEQYF TGTGCCAGCAGCTGGCAGGGGGCGTACGAGCAGTACTTC - 13 TRBD1 TRBJ2-7 TRBV11-2
CASSRAGARATNEKLFF TGCGCCAGCAGCCGGGCAGGGGCGAGAGCAACTAATGAAAAACTGTTTTTT - 17 - TRBJ1-4 TRBV5-1
CASSRIAGPFVYNEQFF TGTGCCAGCTCTCGGATAGCGGGACCTTTCGTTTACAATGAGCAGTTCTTC - 17 TRBD2 TRBJ2-1 TRBV18
CASSFNLGAYNEQFF TGTGCCAGCAGCTTTAACCTGGGAGCCTACAATGAGCAGTTCTTC - 15 - TRBJ2-1 TRBV7-9
CASSDSGGTSGISTDTQYF TGTGCCAGCAGTGACTCGGGAGGTACTAGCGGGATTAGCACAGATACGCAGTATTTT - 19 TRBD2 TRBJ2-3 TRBV6-4
CAGQLAHNIYNEQFF TGCGCCGGGCAACTAGCGCACAATATTTACAATGAGCAGTTCTTC - 15 TRBD2 TRBJ2-1 TRBV10-1
CASTSFRTGASGYTF TGTGCCAGTACCTCGTTTCGGACAGGGGCGAGTGGCTACACCTTC - 15 TRBD1 TRBJ1-2 TRBV19
CASSQTLIGNQPQHF TGTGCCAGCAGCCAGACCCTGATTGGCAATCAGCCCCAGCATTTT few 15 - TRBJ1-5 TRBV6-5
CAWNEDSNQPQHF TGTGCCTGGAACGAGGATAGCAATCAGCCCCAGCATTTT - 13 - TRBJ1-5 TRBV30
CASSLVIGEIESFGELFF TGTGCCAGCAGCTTAGTAATTGGAGAAATAGAGAGTTTCGGGGAGCTGTTTTTT - 18 - TRBJ2-2 TRBV7-8
CASSLNQGGSGTEAFF TGCGCCAGCAGCTTGAACCAGGGTGGGTCGGGGACTGAAGCTTTCTTT - 16 - TRBJ1-1 TRBV5-1
CASSYPPGGKSGNTIYF TGTGCCAGCAGCTACCCCCCAGGGGGCAAGTCTGGAAACACCATATATTTT - 17 TRBD1 TRBJ1-3 TRBV7-9
CASSSEWGTGVSGANVLTF TGTGCCAGCAGCTCGGAATGGGGGACGGGGGTCTCTGGGGCCAACGTCCTGACTTTC few 19 - TRBJ2-6 TRBV5-6
CASSYLGQARIEQYF TGTGCCAGCAGTTACCTGGGACAGGCCAGAATCGAGCAGTACTTC - 15 TRBD1 TRBJ2-7 TRBV6-5
CASSPGREPQHF TGTGCCAGTAGTCCAGGTAGGGAGCCCCAGCATTTT - 12 - TRBJ1-5 TRBV19
CASSSGQGSDEQFF TGTGCCAGCAGCTCGGGACAGGGCTCCGATGAGCAGTTCTTC - 14 TRBD1 TRBJ2-1 TRBV7-9
CASRTNQGSLYEQYF TGTGCCAGTAGGACCAACCAGGGGAGCCTCTACGAGCAGTACTTC - 15 - TRBJ2-7 TRBV19
CVSSLRSGTGFYEQFF TGTGTCAGCAGTTTAAGGTCGGGGACAGGGTTTTATGAGCAGTTCTTC - 16 TRBD1 TRBJ2-1 TRBV28
CASGPRQEKYTDTQYF TGTGCTTCGGGGCCCAGACAGGAAAAATACACAGATACGCAGTATTTT - 16 - TRBJ2-3 TRBV28
CASSKGRDTLFRNTIYF TGTGCCAGCAGCAAGGGCCGGGACACCCTTTTTAGAAACACCATATATTTT - 17 - TRBJ1-3 TRBV7-2
CSAAPGTSGSYNEQFF TGCAGCGCCGCCCCCGGGACTAGCGGCTCCTACAATGAGCAGTTCTTC - 16 TRBD2 TRBJ2-1 TRBV29-1
CASRPGLAPNEQFF TGCGCCAGCAGACCGGGACTAGCGCCCAATGAGCAGTTCTTC - 14 TRBD2 TRBJ2-1 TRBV10-2
CASSEPKGDSSVWVDRYEQYF TGTGCCAGCAGTGAACCCAAGGGGGACAGCAGCGTATGGGTGGATAGGTACGAGCAGTACTTC - 21 TRBD1 TRBJ2-7 TRBV2
CASSLGARDENTGELFF TGTGCCAGCAGCTTAGGGGCCCGGGACGAGAACACCGGGGAGCTGTTTTTT - 17 - TRBJ2-2 TRBV7-3
CASSYGTSGNTQYF TGTGCCAGCAGTTACGGGACTAGCGGAAATACGCAGTATTTT - 14 TRBD2 TRBJ2-3 TRBV28
CASSYLGEGPFNEQFF TGTGCCAGCAGTTACTTGGGGGAGGGACCTTTTAATGAGCAGTTCTTC - 16 TRBD2 TRBJ2-1 TRBV6-5
CASRRLFWDDEQYF TGTGCCAGCAGACGGCTCTTTTGGGACGACGAGCAGTACTTC - 14 - TRBJ2-7 TRBV6-1
CASSLRLLNRDTQYF TGTGCCAGCAGCTTACGACTTCTCAACCGTGATACGCAGTATTTT - 15 - TRBJ2-3 TRBV7-9
CASSPLGLDSYEQYF TGCGCCAGCAGCCCATTGGGACTAGATTCCTACGAGCAGTACTTC few 15 TRBD2 TRBJ2-7 TRBV10-1
CASSEGTGSHNEQFF TGTGCCAGCAGTGAGGGGACAGGGAGTCACAATGAGCAGTTCTTC - 15 TRBD1 TRBJ2-1 TRBV6-1
CANRATYEQYF TGTGCCAATCGCGCCACCTACGAGCAGTACTTC - 11 - TRBJ2-7 TRBV7-3
CSVEGFGLTTHGYTF TGCAGCGTTGAGGGATTTGGACTAACAACTCATGGCTACACCTTC - 15 - TRBJ1-2 TRBV29-1
CASSYLAAYTDTQYF TGTGCCAGCAGTTACCTAGCGGCTTACACAGATACGCAGTATTTT - 15 TRBD2 TRBJ2-3 TRBV6-6
CASNPLGGPEQYF TGTGCCAGCAACCCCTTAGGGGGGCCCGAGCAGTACTTC - 13 - TRBJ2-7 TRBV7-9
CASSPRPGGYGYTF TGTGCCAGTAGTCCCAGGCCAGGGGGCTATGGCTACACCTTC - 14 TRBD1 TRBJ1-2 TRBV19